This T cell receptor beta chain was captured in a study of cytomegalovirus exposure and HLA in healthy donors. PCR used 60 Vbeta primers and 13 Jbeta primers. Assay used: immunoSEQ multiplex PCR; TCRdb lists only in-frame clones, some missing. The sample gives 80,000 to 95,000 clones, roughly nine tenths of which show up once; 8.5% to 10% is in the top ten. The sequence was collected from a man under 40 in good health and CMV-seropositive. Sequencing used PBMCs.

As DNA, the CDR3 is TGTGCCAGCAGTTTATACCCCGGGGGGAGGCGGCGAAGTGGCAATCAGCCCCAGCATTTT. Protein: CASSLYPGGRRRSGNQPQHF. The chain links TRBV28 to TRBJ1-5; D may be TRBD1 (5 bases). Germline CDR1 and CDR2: MDHEN and SYDVKM. This CDR3 comprises 20 residues. V was clipped by 1 base and J by 2 bases, with 24 bases between them. Complete variable domain (other parts from reference TRBV28 and TRBJ1-5): DVKVTQSSRYLVKRTGEKVFLECVQDMDHENMFWYRQDPGLGLRLIYFSYDVKMKEKGDIPEGYSVSREKKERFSLILESASTNQTSMYLCASSLYPGGRRRSGNQPQHFGDGTRLSIL.